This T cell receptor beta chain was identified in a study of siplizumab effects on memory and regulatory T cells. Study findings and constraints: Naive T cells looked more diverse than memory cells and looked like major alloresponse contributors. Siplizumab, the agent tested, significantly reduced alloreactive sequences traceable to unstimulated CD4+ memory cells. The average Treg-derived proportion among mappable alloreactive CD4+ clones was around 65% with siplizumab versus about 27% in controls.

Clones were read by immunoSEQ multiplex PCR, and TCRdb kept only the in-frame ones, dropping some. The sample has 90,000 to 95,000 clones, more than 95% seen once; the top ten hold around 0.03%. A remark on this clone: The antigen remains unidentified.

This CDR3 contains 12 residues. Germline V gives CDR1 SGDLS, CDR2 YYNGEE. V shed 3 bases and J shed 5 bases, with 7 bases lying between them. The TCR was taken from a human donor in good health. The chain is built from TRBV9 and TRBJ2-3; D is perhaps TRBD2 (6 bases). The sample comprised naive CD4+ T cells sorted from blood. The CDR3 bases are TGTGCCAGCAGCGGGGGGGTAGATACGCAGTATTTT. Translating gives CASSGGVDTQYF.